The rows below give T cell receptor beta chains drawn from one sample of a study of early T cells in non-severe SARS-CoV-2 infection. TCRdb independently ran MiXCR on the 5' RACE reads; one entry per CDR3 protein. Counted here are some 60,000 distinct CDR3 sequences, about 12% occurring once; the ten biggest clones make up about 3%. The sample comprised whole blood. The source of these receptors is an adult who was a healthcare worker with PCR-confirmed SARS-CoV-2 infection or an uninfected control (not recorded which). CDR3s include the opening cysteine and the closing phenylalanine or tryptophan.

j_call,v_call,cdr3_aa
TRBJ2-3,TRBV5-1,CASSATSGQGNTQYF
TRBJ2-2,TRBV10-3,CATPGGNTGELFF
TRBJ2-7,TRBV10-1,CASSESYSRDEQYF
TRBJ2-5,TRBV5-4,CASSSAGGPGETQYF
TRBJ2-1,TRBV6-4,CASKLQGSSYNEQFF
TRBJ2-1,TRBV7-3,CASSLTSGNYNEQFF
TRBJ2-7,TRBV5-1,CASSFKSYTGLPLYEQYF
TRBJ1-2,TRBV6-1,CASSSRGANYGYTF
TRBJ1-5,TRBV6-7,CASSAWDRGVGNQPQHF
TRBJ2-1,TRBV6-1,CASSEQVGPSLGQFF
TRBJ2-1,TRBV2,CASRGQGALSYNEQFF
TRBJ2-4,TRBV9,CASSVAGQGFIQYF
TRBJ2-7,TRBV3-1,CASSQDPAGKGYEQYF
TRBJ2-2,TRBV7-3,CASSLIRGETGELFF
TRBJ2-7,TRBV20-1,CSARVLAPGQPYEQYF
TRBJ2-5,TRBV5-1,CASSPPRTEGLQETQYF
TRBJ2-1,TRBV29-1,CSVWTSSYNEQFF
TRBJ1-1,TRBV6-6,CASRVGTLNTEAFF
TRBJ2-1,TRBV27,CASSRRDGFYNEQFF
TRBJ2-1,TRBV7-3,CASSLGLGYNEQFF
TRBJ2-7,TRBV3-1,CASSSAAGVAYEQYF
TRBJ1-3,TRBV18,CASSPPNTLSGNTIYF
TRBJ2-7,TRBV28,CASPPSGSPLYEQYF
TRBJ2-7,TRBV5-1,CASSFTGPMYEQYF
TRBJ2-7,TRBV5-1,CASRTSGGLEQYF
TRBJ2-3,TRBV7-3,CASSLYSSRGYTDTQYF